This T cell receptor beta chain was sequenced in a study of CD8+ T cells in alopecia areata listed by TCRdb under 2018. Describing the broader study: The treated patients took part in an open-label pilot trial in which moderate-to-severe alopecia areata was treated with oral tofacitinib at 5 to 10 mg twice daily. Patients stayed on tofacitinib for 6 to 18 months and then had 6 months of follow-up off drug so that delayed response and recurrence could be assessed. The SALT score, which quantifies the percentage of affected scalp surface area, was used to measure disease severity in treated patients. High-throughput TCRbeta sequencing was used to examine T cell clonal expansion in alopecia areata in both the C3H/HeJ mouse model and human patients. Scalp tissue and sorted CD4+ and CD8+ peripheral blood T cells from patchy and totalis/universalis alopecia areata patients and from healthy controls were covered by human TCRbeta sequencing. Biopsies were taken from tofacitinib-treated patients at baseline and again at 4 and 24 weeks into treatment, and several of those patients also had a later scalp biopsy. Clonality in the scalp was compared among normal scalp (n=4), patchy alopecia areata scalp (n=8), and alopecia totalis/universalis scalp (n=8). RNA was obtained with the PAXgene miRNA kit for fixed scalp, the miRNeasy kit for PBMCs, and the RNeasy kit for mouse skin. Amplification of TCRbeta CDR3 regions was done by immunoSEQ multiplex PCR using 35 Vbeta forward primers and 13 Jbeta reverse primers. The paper's findings and limits, for the study overall: Tofacitinib significantly decreased scalp clonality and the number of expanded CD8+ clones among the top 100 scalp clones. TCR sequences shared between patients were less clear than in mice, possibly partly because of HLA diversity in the patient population. Because the treated cohort was small and had only one nonresponder, larger studies are needed to examine links between baseline CD8+ expansion and response. Many expanded lesional clones were found to persist in scalp and blood during tofacitinib treatment, and relapse after treatment cessation may be partly explained by this persistence. Resident alphabeta T cells in normal human skin are also sequenced, complicating scalp TCR repertoire analysis, unlike mouse skin dominated by gammadelta T cells. Compared with normal scalp, lesional scalp had higher clonality and more expanded CD8+ clones, particularly in alopecia totalis/universalis, a pattern that suggests antigenic drive.

The library was built by means of the immunoSEQ multiplex PCR assay. RNA was extracted from all samples and reverse transcribed into cDNA, which served as template for TCR sequencing. First-strand cDNA was synthesized using SuperScript III with a 2:1 mix of oligo-dT and random hexamers. A synthetic immune receptor repertoire was used to measure amplification bias, and any remaining bias was corrected computationally. The study's own analysis went as follows. Raw reads were preprocessed to remove errors, and CDR3 was defined by IMGT conventions from the conserved cysteine to phenylalanine. Clonality was computed as 1 minus the Shannon entropy, with the entropy normalized by log2 of the number of productive unique TCRs. Whether each scalp clone was CD4 or CD8 was inferred by checking scalp TCRbeta sequences against the CD4 and CD8 repertoires from sorted blood. Drawn from immuneACCESS, this table holds only the in-frame rearrangements with V and J called that TCRdb kept. Clones are partly lost; checked studies trace under half to an unresolved V gene and leave the rest unexplained. V, J and clone size are those of that table, while D and trimming were read from the DNA. The sample table lists about 220,000 clones, 50% to 70% of them with a count of one. Together, the top ten hold about 1.6% of the sample.

The sample's time point label is to be understood as: around 4 weeks on oral tofacitinib. This specimen's treatment or condition label, interpreted: oral pan-JAK inhibitor, 5-10 mg twice daily. Lesional scalp punch biopsies and peripheral blood were collected from alopecia areata patients. PBMCs were isolated by density centrifugation and stained for CD3, CD4 and CD8, after which CD4+ and CD8+ T cells were sorted on a FACSAria. Trimming removed 4 bases from V and 1 base from J; the gene matches leave 6 bases unexplained. The CDR3 contains 16 residues, cysteine and phenylalanine counted. Just CDR3 DNA is preserved here, 48 bases in frame from base 1. Based on the germline V gene (reference sequence), the CDR1 and CDR2 sequences are GTSNPN and SVGIG. Notes on this clone: Its cognate antigen has yet to be identified. It has no much larger one-base neighbor in the sample; base qualities were not kept.

The sample here was CD4+ T cells sorted from blood, taken at week 4, from a patient treated with tofacitinib. The receptor's source is a human donor with alopecia areata. Recombination joined TRBV30 with TRBJ2-6, and TRBD2 matches 8 of the central bases. DNA sequence: TGTGCCTGGAAGGTTAGCGGGATTTCTGGGGCCAACGTCCTGACTTTC. Translation gives CAWKVSGISGANVLTF.